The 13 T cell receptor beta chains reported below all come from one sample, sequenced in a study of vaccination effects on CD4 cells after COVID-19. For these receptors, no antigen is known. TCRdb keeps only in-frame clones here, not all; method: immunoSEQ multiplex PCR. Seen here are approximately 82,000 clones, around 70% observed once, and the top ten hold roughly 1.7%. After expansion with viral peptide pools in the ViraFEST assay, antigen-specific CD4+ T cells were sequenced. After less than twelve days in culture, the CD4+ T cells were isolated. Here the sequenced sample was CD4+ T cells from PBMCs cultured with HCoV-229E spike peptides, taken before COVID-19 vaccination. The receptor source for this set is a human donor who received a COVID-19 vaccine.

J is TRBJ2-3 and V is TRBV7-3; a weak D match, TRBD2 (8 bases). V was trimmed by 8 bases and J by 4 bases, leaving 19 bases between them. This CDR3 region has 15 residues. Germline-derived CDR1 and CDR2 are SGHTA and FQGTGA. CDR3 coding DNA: TGTGCCAGCGGACCGGGAGGGGGCGGCTCAGATACGCAGTATTTT. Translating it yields CASGPGGGGSDTQYF.

The CDR3 is CSASRQGSREQYV. CDR3 nucleotides: TGCAGTGCTAGTAGGCAGGGTTCGCGGGAGCAGTACGTC. V gene TRBV20-1 combines with J gene TRBJ2-7; TRBD1 is a possible D gene (5 bases). This CDR3 contains 13 residues. Germline V gene data show CDR1 as DFQATT and CDR2 as SNEGSKA (reference sequence). V dropped 3 bases and J dropped 7 bases, with 16 bases sitting between them.

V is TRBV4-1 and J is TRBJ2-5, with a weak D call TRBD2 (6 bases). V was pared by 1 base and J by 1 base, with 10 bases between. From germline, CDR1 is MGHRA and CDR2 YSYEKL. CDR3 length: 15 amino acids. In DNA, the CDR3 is TGCGCCAGCAGCCAAGGACTAGTCCCCCAAGAGACCCAGTACTTC. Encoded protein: CASSQGLVPQETQYF.

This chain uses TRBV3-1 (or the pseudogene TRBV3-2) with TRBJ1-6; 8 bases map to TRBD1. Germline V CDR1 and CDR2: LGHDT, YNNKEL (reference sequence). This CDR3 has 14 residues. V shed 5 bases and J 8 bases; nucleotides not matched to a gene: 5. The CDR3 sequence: CASSFGQGDSPLHF. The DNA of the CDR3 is TGTGCCAGCAGCTTTGGACAGGGCGATTCACCCCTCCACTTT.

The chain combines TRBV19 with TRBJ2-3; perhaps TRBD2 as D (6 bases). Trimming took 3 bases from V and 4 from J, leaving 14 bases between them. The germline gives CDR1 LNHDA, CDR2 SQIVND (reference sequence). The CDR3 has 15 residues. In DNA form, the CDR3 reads TGTGCCAGTAGTATCCCCGGGGGTGGGCCAGATACGCAGTATTTT. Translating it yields CASSIPGGGPDTQYF.

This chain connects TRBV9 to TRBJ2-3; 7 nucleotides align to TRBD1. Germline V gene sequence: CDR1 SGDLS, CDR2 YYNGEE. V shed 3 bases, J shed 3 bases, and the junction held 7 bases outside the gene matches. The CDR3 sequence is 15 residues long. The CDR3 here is CASSARQGRTDTQYF. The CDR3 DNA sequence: TGTGCCAGCAGCGCCCGACAGGGACGAACAGATACGCAGTATTTT. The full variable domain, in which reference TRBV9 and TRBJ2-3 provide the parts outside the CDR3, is DSGVTQTPKHLITATGQRVTLRCSPRSGDLSVYWYQQSLDQGLQFLIQYYNGEERAKGNILERFSAQQFPDLHSELNLSSLELGDSALYFCASSARQGRTDTQYFGPGTRLTVL.

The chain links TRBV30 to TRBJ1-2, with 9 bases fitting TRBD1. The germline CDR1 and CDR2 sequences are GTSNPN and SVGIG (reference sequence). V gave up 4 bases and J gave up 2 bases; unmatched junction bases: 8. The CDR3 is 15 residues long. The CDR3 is CAWNTGGVGNYGYTF. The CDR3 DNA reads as TGTGCCTGGAACACAGGGGGCGTTGGGAACTATGGCTACACCTTC. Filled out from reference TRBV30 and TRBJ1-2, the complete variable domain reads SQTIHQWPATLVQPVGSPLSLECTVEGTSNPNLYWYRQAAGRGLQLLFYSVGIGQISSEVPQNLSASRPQDRQFILSSKKLLLSDSGFYLCAWNTGGVGNYGYTFGSGTRLTVV.

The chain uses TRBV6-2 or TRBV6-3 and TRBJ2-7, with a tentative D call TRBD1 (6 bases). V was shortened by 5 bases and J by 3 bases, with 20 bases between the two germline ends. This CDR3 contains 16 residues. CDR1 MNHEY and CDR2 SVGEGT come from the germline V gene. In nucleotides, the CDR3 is TGTGCCAGCAGTGCCCGGACAGCGCACACCAACTACGAGCAGTACGTC. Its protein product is CASSARTAHTNYEQYV.

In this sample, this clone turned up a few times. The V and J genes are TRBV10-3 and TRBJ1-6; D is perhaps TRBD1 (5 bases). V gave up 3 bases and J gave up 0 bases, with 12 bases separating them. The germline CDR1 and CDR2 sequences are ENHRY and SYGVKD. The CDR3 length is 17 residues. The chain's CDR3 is CAISEGASSSYNSPLHF. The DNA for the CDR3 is TGTGCCATCAGTGAAGGGGCTTCGAGCTCCTATAATTCACCCCTCCACTTT.

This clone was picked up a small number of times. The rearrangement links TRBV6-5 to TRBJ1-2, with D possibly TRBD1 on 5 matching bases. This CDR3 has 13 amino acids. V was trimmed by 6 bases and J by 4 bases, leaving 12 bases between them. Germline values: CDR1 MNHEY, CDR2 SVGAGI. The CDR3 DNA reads TGTGCCAGCAGGCCCCAGGGTATCTATGGCTACACCTTC. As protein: CASRPQGIYGYTF.

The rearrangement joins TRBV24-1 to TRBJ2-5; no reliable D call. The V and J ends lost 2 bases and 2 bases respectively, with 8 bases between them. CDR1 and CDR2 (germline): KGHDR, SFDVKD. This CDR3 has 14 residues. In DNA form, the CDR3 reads TGTGCCACCAGTGATTCCAGGTCTCAAGAGACCCAGTACTTC. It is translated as CATSDSRSQETQYF.

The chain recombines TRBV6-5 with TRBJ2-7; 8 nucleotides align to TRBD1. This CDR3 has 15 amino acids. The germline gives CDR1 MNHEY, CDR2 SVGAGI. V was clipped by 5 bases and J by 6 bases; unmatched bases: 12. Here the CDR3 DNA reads TGTGCCAGCAGTACTTTCGTAGCAGGGGGCCGCGAGCAGTACGTC. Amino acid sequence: CASSTFVAGGREQYV.

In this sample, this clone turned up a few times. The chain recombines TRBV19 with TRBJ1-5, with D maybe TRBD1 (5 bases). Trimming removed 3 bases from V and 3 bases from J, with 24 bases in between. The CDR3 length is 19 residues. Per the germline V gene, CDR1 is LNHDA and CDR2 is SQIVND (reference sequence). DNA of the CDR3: TGTGCCAGTAGTATTGGGAGGGGCGGGGCTTCGAGTAACAATCAGCCCCAGCATTTT. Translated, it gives CASSIGRGGASSNNQPQHF.